The present TCR beta chain was sequenced within a study of T-cell reconstitution after alpha-beta-depleted transplantation in children. Unique molecular identifiers were incorporated when the TCRbeta library was constructed. TCRdb processed the PCR reads anew with MiXCR; each CDR3 protein has one entry. The table lists about 340,000 distinct CDR3 sequences, 10% of them singletons. The TCR was taken from a human donor who donated a stem cell graft to a child with acute lymphoblastic leukemia. Source: PBMCs from the stem cell graft donor, taken from the stem cell graft.

The CDR3 loop reads CSVYPGQGAGELFF. The CDR3 DNA reads as TGCAGCGTTTATCCGGGACAGGGAGCCGGGGAGCTGTTTTTT. The chain joins TRBV29-1 to TRBJ2-2; 9 nucleotides line up with TRBD1. There are 14 residues in the CDR3. Trimming at V came to 5 bases and at J to 6 bases, leaving 7 bases not matched to a gene. The germline CDR1 and CDR2 sequences are SQVTM and ANQGSEA.